The 20 T cell receptor beta chains in this list originate from one sample, sequenced in a study of Graves' ophthalmopathy and Graves' hyperthyroidism. TCR beta CDR3 regions were amplified from RNA transcripts. In the first round, RT-PCR was carried out with HTBI primers, and a multiplex PCR formed the second round. TCRdb passed the multiplex PCR reads through MiXCR, listing each CDR3 protein once. This sample has about 400,000 distinct CDR3 sequences; approximately 16% occur once, and the top ten carry 1.6%. Source material: peripheral blood. The receptors derive from a woman aged 18-30 years with Graves' ophthalmopathy.

This clonotype was picked up many times. Here the CDR3 omits its conserved ending phenylalanine or tryptophan, so a read error is the likely source. The chain employs TRBV27 and TRBJ2-7; D is possibly TRBD1 (6 bases). V was clipped by 6 bases and J by 2 bases, with 14 bases between them. The CDR3 is 14 amino acids. Germline V CDR1 and CDR2: MNHEY, SMNVEV (reference sequence). CDR3 coding DNA: TGTGCCAGCAGCCTATCGACAGGAGCCTACGAGCAGTACTCC. Its protein is CASSLSTGAYEQYS.

In regard to this clonotype: This may be a read error: a much more frequent sequence differs by one nucleotide. This chain joins TRBV19 and TRBJ1-1, with a tentative D call TRBD1 (5 bases). The germline CDR1 and CDR2 sequences are LNHDA and SQIVND (reference sequence). This CDR3 is built from 12 residues. CDR3 loop: CSTWGGWGEAFF. CDR3 nucleotide sequence: TGTTCCACCTGGGGGGGGTGGGGGGAAGCTTTCTTT.

At least ten counts were recorded for this clonotype. The rearrangement joins TRBV28 to TRBJ2-5; D is ambiguous. The CDR3 is 12 amino acids. V lost 3 bases and J lost 9, with 11 bases in between. Germline-derived CDR1 and CDR2 are MDHEN and SYDVKM. CDR3 sequence: CASSFETGAQYF. Here the CDR3 DNA reads TGTGCCAGCAGTTTTGAAACTGGGGCCCAGTACTTC.

This clonotype was seen many times. V gene TRBV9 combines with J gene TRBJ2-5; 10 bases align to TRBD2. The junction had 4 bases not matched to a gene; V was cut back by 1 base and J by 4 bases. CDR3 length: 15 amino acids. CDR1 and CDR2 (germline): SGDLS, YYNGEE. This CDR3 reads CASSVQREGRETQYF. The DNA for the CDR3 is TGTGCCAGCAGCGTACAGCGGGAGGGCCGAGAGACCCAGTACTTC.

Only one count was recorded for this clonotype. Sequence at one end of the junction differs from germline and may be a read error. The J gene is TRBJ1-5, the V gene TRBV6-2 or TRBV6-3, with 9 nucleotides matching TRBD1. From germline, CDR1 is MNHEY and CDR2 SVGEGT. The CDR3 runs 17 residues. The CDR3 region has the DNA TGTGCCGGCAGTTACTCGGGAACAGGGGGCGGCAATCAGCCCCAGCATTTT. Translating it yields CAGSYSGTGGGNQPQHF.

At least ten counts were recorded for this clonotype. The chain uses TRBV7-9 and TRBJ2-7; D is unclear. The CDR3 consists of 14 residues. Germline CDR1 SEHNR, CDR2 FQNEAQ (reference sequence). The V gene lost 0 bases and the J gene lost 5 bases, with 11 bases spanning the gap. CDR3 nucleotide sequence: TGTGCCAGCAGCTTAGCGGTGCGTATCCACGAGCAGTACTTC. Encoded protein: CASSLAVRIHEQYF.

The V call is TRBV11-2, the J call TRBJ1-1; D possibly corresponds to TRBD1 (6 bases). CDR1 SGHAT and CDR2 FQNNGV come from the germline V gene. Trimming stripped 1 base from V and 0 bases from J, with 12 bases between. This CDR3 spans 16 amino acids. The CDR3 region has the DNA TGTGCCAGCAGCTTAGGTTGGGGGCCCATGAACACTGAAGCTTTCTTT. It specifies CASSLGWGPMNTEAFF.

This clonotype was seen repeatedly, ten times or more. Germline and junction disagree at one end, which may indicate a read error. The rearrangement uses TRBV5-5 and TRBJ1-6; TRBD1 agrees at 8 bases. This CDR3 has 15 amino acids. The germline V gene has CDR1 SGHKS and CDR2 YYEKEE (reference sequence). The CDR3 nucleotides read TGTGCCAGCAGCTTCGGGACAGGTGATAACTCACCCCTCCACTTT. It codes for CASSFGTGDNSPLHF.

The table lists this clonotype with many counts. The chain joins TRBV6-1 to TRBJ1-5; D perhaps matches TRBD1 (5 bases). Trimming left V 2 bases short and J 2 bases short, with 13 bases between. The germline gives CDR1 MNHNS, CDR2 SASEGT. The CDR3 runs to 16 residues. The CDR3 here is CASSEKRGYGNQPQHF. The CDR3 coding sequence is TGTGCCAGCAGTGAAAAAAGGGGATATGGCAATCAGCCCCAGCATTTT.

This clonotype was counted at least ten times. The rearrangement uses TRBV12-3 or TRBV12-4 and TRBJ2-7, with D perhaps matching TRBD1 (6 bases). Trimming stripped 2 bases from V and 2 bases from J, with 16 bases between. The CDR3 sequence is 16 residues long. CDR3 DNA sequence: TGTGCCAGCAGTTTACAAGGACAGTTTCGGCCCTACGAGCAGTACTTC. Translation gives CASSLQGQFRPYEQYF.

This clonotype was seen many times. The V and J genes are TRBV4-1 and TRBJ1-5; D gene ambiguous. CDR3 length: 14 amino acids. Trimming took 4 bases from V and 3 from J, leaving 10 bases between them. Germline V gene data show CDR1 as MGHRA and CDR2 as YSYEKL. The CDR3 is CASSRVGYNQPQHF. For the CDR3, the DNA is TGCGCCAGCAGCCGAGTCGGGTACAATCAGCCCCAGCATTTT.

This clonotype was seen many times. The chain combines TRBV7-2 with TRBJ2-1; D gene uncertain. V was clipped by 3 bases and J by 6 bases, with 9 bases between them. The CDR3 sequence is 13 residues long. CDR1 and CDR2 (germline): SGHTA, FQGNSA. As DNA, the CDR3 is TGTGCCAGCAGCTTGCAAGATTCCAATGAGCAGTTCTTC. Its protein product is CASSLQDSNEQFF.

This clonotype was counted many times. The V and J genes are TRBV28 and TRBJ1-1, with 8 bases lining up with TRBD1. The germline V gene has CDR1 MDHEN and CDR2 SYDVKM. The CDR3 consists of 14 residues. Trimming at V came to 5 bases and at J to 3 bases, leaving 5 bases not matched to a gene. As DNA, the CDR3 is TGTGCCAGCAGTACAGGGGGATTCTACACTGAAGCTTTCTTT. Translated, it gives CASSTGGFYTEAFF. The complete variable domain, with remaining parts taken from reference TRBV28 and TRBJ1-1, reads DVKVTQSSRYLVKRTGEKVFLECVQDMDHENMFWYRQDPGLGLRLIYFSYDVKMKEKGDIPEGYSVSREKKERFSLILESASTNQTSMYLCASSTGGFYTEAFFGQGTRLTVV.

This clonotype showed up many times. This chain links TRBV6-2 or TRBV6-3 with TRBJ2-2; TRBD2 might be the D (5 bases). The CDR3 length is 17 residues. The ends were cut back, 5 bases at V and 3 bases at J, with 19 bases in the middle. CDR1 is MNHEY and CDR2 is SVGEGT in the germline V gene. DNA for the CDR3: TGTGCCAGCAGTCCTACAACCCAGCGGCTATACACCGGGGAGCTGTTTTTT. The encoded protein is CASSPTTQRLYTGELFF.

This clonotype was recorded at least ten times. V is TRBV25-1 and J is TRBJ2-2, with 9 bases that match TRBD1. The ends lost 4 bases at V and 6 bases at J; junction bases unmatched: 9. This CDR3 is built from 16 residues. CDR1 MGHDK and CDR2 SYGVNS come from the germline V gene. This chain's CDR3 is CASSGPGQGHPGELFF. CDR3 bases: TGTGCCAGCAGTGGACCGGGACAGGGTCATCCCGGGGAGCTGTTTTTT.

This clonotype was counted at least ten times. The genes are TRBV4-3 and TRBJ1-1; D possibly corresponds to TRBD1 (6 bases). Trimming removed 0 bases at V and 9 bases at J, with 17 bases between. The CDR3 spans 15 residues. Per the germline V gene, CDR1 is LGHNA and CDR2 is YSLEER. Written as DNA, the CDR3 is TGCGCCAGCAGCCAAGATTCGGGGAAGGGGGACCAAGCTTTCTTT. It translates to CASSQDSGKGDQAFF.

This clonotype was seen many times. The gene calls are TRBV28 and TRBJ1-6, with D perhaps TRBD1 (5 bases). Per germline, CDR1 MDHEN and CDR2 SYDVKM. Trimming pared 6 bases from V and 13 bases from J, leaving 25 bases between. The CDR3 is 16 residues long. The CDR3 spells CASRRPTEVLDWPLHF. The CDR3, as DNA: TGTGCCAGCAGACGCCCGACAGAGGTCCTCGATTGGCCCCTCCACTTT.

This clonotype was recorded many times. V and J are TRBV12-3 or TRBV12-4 and TRBJ1-6, with 10 bases lining up with TRBD1. J was trimmed by 10 bases and V by 8 bases; bases with no gene match: 5. This CDR3 contains 13 residues. The CDR3 spells CASSTGGHSPLHF. In nucleotides, the CDR3 is TGTGCCAGCTCGACAGGGGGCCACTCACCCCTCCACTTT.

There are many counts of this clonotype. The chain recombines TRBV7-2 with TRBJ2-5; D perhaps matches TRBD2 (5 bases). The CDR3 runs to 15 residues. In germline, CDR1 is SGHTA, CDR2 FQGNSA. V lost 1 base and J lost 4, with 13 bases in between. As DNA, the CDR3 is TGTGCCAGCAGCTTAGTGTCGGGGTCGGGAGAGACCCAGTACTTC. It is translated as CASSLVSGSGETQYF.

This clonotype was counted ten times or more. The V gene is TRBV19, the J gene TRBJ2-7; 7 positions agree with TRBD2. Germline CDR1 LNHDA, CDR2 SQIVND (reference sequence). V trimming: 3 bases; J trimming: 6 bases; junction bases outside the gene matches: 5. This CDR3 comprises 13 residues. CDR3 in amino acids: CASSIQREGEQYF. The CDR3 DNA reads as TGTGCCAGTAGTATCCAGCGGGAAGGCGAGCAGTACTTC.